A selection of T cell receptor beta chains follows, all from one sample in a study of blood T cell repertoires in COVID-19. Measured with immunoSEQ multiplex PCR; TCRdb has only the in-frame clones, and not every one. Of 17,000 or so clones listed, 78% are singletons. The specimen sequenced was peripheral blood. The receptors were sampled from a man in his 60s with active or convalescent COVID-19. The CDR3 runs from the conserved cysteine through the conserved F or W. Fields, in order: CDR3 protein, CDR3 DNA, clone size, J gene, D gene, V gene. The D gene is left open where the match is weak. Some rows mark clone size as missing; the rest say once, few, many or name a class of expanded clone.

CDR3 protein: CASSERGIYTF
CDR3 DNA: TGTGCCAGCAGTGAAAGGGGGATCTACACCTTC
clone size: NA
J gene: TRBJ1-2
D gene: NA
V gene: TRBV25-1

CDR3 protein: CASSFTGDQETQYF
CDR3 DNA: TGTGCCAGCAGCTTTACAGGGGACCAAGAGACCCAGTACTTC
clone size: NA
J gene: TRBJ2-5
D gene: TRBD1
V gene: TRBV5-5

CDR3 protein: CASSLNGGDTDTQYF
CDR3 DNA: TGCGCCAGCAGCTTGAACGGCGGGGACACAGATACGCAGTATTTT
clone size: NA
J gene: TRBJ2-3
D gene: NA
V gene: TRBV5-1

CDR3 protein: CASSPQLAGGNEQYF
CDR3 DNA: TGCGCCAGCAGCCCGCAACTAGCGGGGGGAAACGAGCAGTACTTC
clone size: once
J gene: TRBJ2-7
D gene: TRBD2
V gene: TRBV5-1

CDR3 protein: CASSDGQGGETQYF
CDR3 DNA: TGTGCCAGCTCAGATGGACAGGGGGGAGAGACCCAGTACTTC
clone size: NA
J gene: TRBJ2-5
D gene: TRBD1
V gene: TRBV18

CDR3 protein: CATSGYSGGGAGELFF
CDR3 DNA: TGTGCCACCAGTGGCTACTCCGGGGGGGGCGCCGGGGAGCTGTTTTTT
clone size: once
J gene: TRBJ2-2
D gene: TRBD2
V gene: TRBV24-1

CDR3 protein: CASRKTGGRTGELFF
CDR3 DNA: TGTGCCAGTAGAAAGACAGGGGGCAGGACCGGGGAGCTGTTTTTT
clone size: NA
J gene: TRBJ2-2
D gene: TRBD1
V gene: TRBV19

CDR3 protein: CASSPLGGRDTGELFF
CDR3 DNA: TGCGCCAGCAGCCCTTTAGGTGGGAGGGACACCGGGGAGCTGTTTTTT
clone size: NA
J gene: TRBJ2-2
D gene: TRBD2
V gene: TRBV4-1

CDR3 protein: CASSQGQGAGQPQHF
CDR3 DNA: TGTGCCAGCAGCCAGGGGCAGGGGGCGGGTCAGCCCCAGCATTTT
clone size: NA
J gene: TRBJ1-5
D gene: TRBD1
V gene: TRBV3-1/TRBV3-2

CDR3 protein: CASAPTVLSGANVLTF
CDR3 DNA: TGCGCCTCTGCCCCGACAGTCCTCTCTGGGGCCAACGTCCTGACTTTC
clone size: NA
J gene: TRBJ2-6
D gene: NA
V gene: TRBV5-1

CDR3 protein: CASSLSGGYNGYTF
CDR3 DNA: TGTGCCAGCAGTTTATCGGGGGGATATAATGGCTACACCTTC
clone size: NA
J gene: TRBJ1-2
D gene: NA
V gene: TRBV28

CDR3 protein: CASSGQFNTEAFF
CDR3 DNA: TGTGCCAGCAGTGGACAATTTAACACTGAAGCTTTCTTT
clone size: NA
J gene: TRBJ1-1
D gene: NA
V gene: TRBV2

CDR3 protein: CASSLAFGTGVRELFF
CDR3 DNA: TGTGCCAGCAGCTTGGCTTTCGGGACAGGGGTTCGGGAGCTGTTTTTT
clone size: NA
J gene: TRBJ2-2
D gene: TRBD1
V gene: TRBV5-4

CDR3 protein: CASSGLAGITNTGELFF
CDR3 DNA: TGTGCCAGCAGCGGACTAGCGGGGATAACGAACACCGGGGAGCTGTTTTTT
clone size: few
J gene: TRBJ2-2
D gene: TRBD2
V gene: TRBV27

CDR3 protein: CAWSEGRDNEQFF
CDR3 DNA: TGTGCCTGGAGTGAAGGGAGGGACAATGAGCAGTTCTTC
clone size: NA
J gene: TRBJ2-1
D gene: TRBD2
V gene: TRBV30

CDR3 protein: CATSDPGLAGGYTDTQYF
CDR3 DNA: TGTGCCACCAGTGACCCTGGACTAGCGGGGGGATACACAGATACGCAGTATTTT
clone size: NA
J gene: TRBJ2-3
D gene: TRBD2
V gene: TRBV24-1

CDR3 protein: CASRQGASAGELFF
CDR3 DNA: TGTGCCAGCAGACAGGGGGCATCAGCCGGGGAGCTGTTTTTT
clone size: NA
J gene: TRBJ2-2
D gene: TRBD1
V gene: TRBV27

CDR3 protein: CASSLRGRGSGANVLTF
CDR3 DNA: TGTGCCAGCAGCTTACGCGGGAGGGGATCTGGGGCCAACGTCCTGACTTTC
clone size: once
J gene: TRBJ2-6
D gene: TRBD2
V gene: TRBV11-3

CDR3 protein: CASSSTSGADTQYF
CDR3 DNA: TGTGCCAGCAGCTCGACTAGCGGGGCAGATACGCAGTATTTT
clone size: NA
J gene: TRBJ2-3
D gene: TRBD2
V gene: TRBV7-9

CDR3 protein: CASSLGQDYGYTF
CDR3 DNA: TGTGCCAGCAGTCTCGGACAGGACTATGGCTACACCTTC
clone size: few
J gene: TRBJ1-2
D gene: TRBD1
V gene: TRBV6-5

CDR3 protein: CTQTARNTEAFF
CDR3 DNA: TGCACCCAGACAGCGAGGAACACTGAAGCTTTCTTT
clone size: NA
J gene: TRBJ1-1
D gene: NA
V gene: TRBV29-1

CDR3 protein: CASSLRGNEQFF
CDR3 DNA: TGTGCCAGCAGCTTAAGAGGCAATGAGCAGTTCTTC
clone size: NA
J gene: TRBJ2-1
D gene: NA
V gene: TRBV7-9

CDR3 protein: CAWRIATQETQYF
CDR3 DNA: TGTGCCTGGAGAATAGCGACCCAAGAGACCCAGTACTTC
clone size: NA
J gene: TRBJ2-5
D gene: NA
V gene: TRBV30

CDR3 protein: CASSNRVEGLAETQYF
CDR3 DNA: TGTGCCAGCAGCAATCGAGTGGAGGGGTTAGCAGAGACCCAGTACTTC
clone size: NA
J gene: TRBJ2-5
D gene: NA
V gene: TRBV11-3

CDR3 protein: CATSRDLAGAVDTQYF
CDR3 DNA: TGTGCCACCAGCAGAGACCTAGCGGGGGCTGTGGATACGCAGTATTTT
clone size: NA
J gene: TRBJ2-3
D gene: TRBD2
V gene: TRBV15

CDR3 protein: CASSLKLSYSNQPQHF
CDR3 DNA: TGTGCCAGCAGTTTAAAGCTTAGTTATAGCAATCAGCCCCAGCATTTT
clone size: NA
J gene: TRBJ1-5
D gene: NA
V gene: TRBV28

CDR3 protein: CASSTGGRHAEQFF
CDR3 DNA: TGTGCCAGCTCCACGGGGGGCCGCCATGCCGAGCAGTTCTTC
clone size: NA
J gene: TRBJ2-1
D gene: NA
V gene: TRBV7-2

CDR3 protein: CASYDRSGANVLTF
CDR3 DNA: TGTGCCAGTTACGACAGGTCTGGGGCCAACGTCCTGACTTTC
clone size: NA
J gene: TRBJ2-6
D gene: NA
V gene: TRBV19

CDR3 protein: CASSLWTSGSSGEQFF
CDR3 DNA: TGTGCCAGCAGTCTCTGGACTAGCGGGAGTTCTGGTGAGCAGTTCTTC
clone size: NA
J gene: TRBJ2-1
D gene: TRBD2
V gene: TRBV28

CDR3 protein: CASSYSQGLPGGEQYF
CDR3 DNA: TGTGCCAGCAGTTACTCCCAGGGACTACCGGGGGGTGAGCAGTACTTC
clone size: NA
J gene: TRBJ2-7
D gene: TRBD2
V gene: TRBV6-5

CDR3 protein: CASKADRGNTEAFF
CDR3 DNA: TGTGCCAGTAAAGCCGACAGGGGGAACACTGAAGCTTTCTTT
clone size: few
J gene: TRBJ1-1
D gene: TRBD1
V gene: TRBV19

CDR3 protein: CASSVETGGRANYGYTF
CDR3 DNA: TGTGCCAGCAGCGTAGAGACAGGGGGTAGAGCTAACTATGGCTACACCTTC
clone size: NA
J gene: TRBJ1-2
D gene: TRBD1
V gene: TRBV9

CDR3 protein: CASSPDLGSGNTIYF
CDR3 DNA: TGTGCCAGCAGCCCCGACCTAGGCTCTGGAAACACCATATATTTT
clone size: NA
J gene: TRBJ1-3
D gene: NA
V gene: TRBV9

CDR3 protein: CASSFDRAGELFF
CDR3 DNA: TGTGCCAGCAGCTTCGACAGGGCCGGGGAGCTGTTTTTT
clone size: NA
J gene: TRBJ2-2
D gene: TRBD1
V gene: TRBV7-9

CDR3 protein: CASSWSPRVGGDTQYF
CDR3 DNA: TGTGCCAGCAGTTGGTCCCCACGGGTCGGGGGAGATACGCAGTATTTT
clone size: few
J gene: TRBJ2-3
D gene: NA
V gene: TRBV27

CDR3 protein: CSLGQATDTQYF
CDR3 DNA: TGCAGCCTGGGACAGGCCACAGATACGCAGTATTTT
clone size: NA
J gene: TRBJ2-3
D gene: TRBD1
V gene: TRBV29-1